This T cell receptor beta chain was documented in a study of regulatory T cells in long-lasting Graves disease. Time point described: newly diagnosed GD, antithyroid drugs for less than 3 months. Making the TCR library involved RNA that had been extracted from PBMCs. A volume of approximately 9 milliliters of peripheral blood was collected in EDTA tubes. General study findings and limits: Limited sample numbers may have lowered accuracy. The TCR repertoire of persistent Graves' patients was less diverse than that of newly diagnosed ones.

This clonotype appeared many times. Its antigen remains unknown. Arm-PCR of CDR3 regions with iRepertoire HTBI primers generated TCR beta libraries. TCRdb used MiXCR to reprocess the multiplex PCR reads, holding one entry per CDR3 protein. The table records around 470,000 distinct CDR3 sequences, approximately 15% of them present only once. The same sample was also used in a study of T cells in Graves' hyperthyroidism and ophthalmopathy. That paper states: When the TCR CDR3 underwent first-round RT-PCR, the HTBI primer set was used.

The sequencing used peripheral blood mononuclear cells (PBMCs), collected at new diagnosis, from a patient treated with antithyroid drugs. The source of this sequence is a woman between 50 and 59 years old with Graves disease.

The CDR3 here is CASSFGTAKQYF. The CDR3 bases are TGTGCCAGCAGTTTCGGAACGGCGAAGCAGTACTTC. This chain connects TRBV12-3 or TRBV12-4 to TRBJ2-7; no definite D call. The CDR3 extends over 12 amino acids. The V end lost 3 bases, the J end lost 8 bases, and 11 bases lay between the germline ends.